Presented here are 8 T cell receptor beta chains from one specimen sequenced in a study of blood T cells in healthy people across ages. A second PCR, run for about 6 to 12 cycles, used a sample-barcoded 5' primer plus a J-beta primer mix. TCRdb passed the 5' RACE reads through MiXCR, listing each CDR3 protein once. Of around 500,000 distinct CDR3 sequences listed, about 45% were seen once; the top ten hold about 22%. The sample taken for sequencing was blood. The origin of the receptors is a man older than 75 in good health.

This clonotype was seen only a few times. This chain joins TRBV29-1 and TRBJ2-7; TRBD1 is a possible D gene (5 bases). The germline gives CDR1 SQVTM, CDR2 ANQGSEA. The CDR3 is made up of 11 amino acids. V dropped 3 bases and J dropped 6 bases, with 9 bases sitting between them. CDR3 sequence (DNA): TGCAGCGTTGAGAAGGGGCCCGAGCAGTACTTC. This codes for CSVEKGPEQYF.

There are a few counts of this clonotype. DNA for the CDR3: TGTGCCAGCAGCTTATCCACACCGGGGGGCACTGAAGCTTTCTTT. Its protein product is CASSLSTPGGTEAFF. The chain has TRBV7-9 and TRBJ1-1; D is possibly TRBD1 (5 bases). The germline V gene encodes CDR1 SEHNR and CDR2 FQNEAQ (reference sequence). V shed 2 bases and J shed 4 bases, with 14 bases lying between them. This CDR3 comprises 15 residues.

The gene calls are TRBV19 and TRBJ2-4, with TRBD1 identical over 9 bases. The end of the DNA is better explained by TRBJ2-7, so the J call may be wrong. Germline CDR1 LNHDA, CDR2 SQIVND (reference sequence). The CDR3 is 14 residues long. For the CDR3, the DNA is TGTGCCAGTAGACCCGGGACAGGGCTCGACGAGCAGTACTTC. This codes for CASRPGTGLDEQYF.

The CDR3 protein is CSARGPTSGGTYEQYF. The CDR3 bases are TGCAGTGCTAGAGGGCCTACTAGCGGGGGGACCTACGAGCAGTACTTC. The rearrangement joins TRBV20-1 to TRBJ2-5; 12 nucleotides align to TRBD2. The J call is in doubt because the DNA end fits TRBJ2-7 better. The CDR3 runs to 16 residues. In germline, CDR1 is DFQATT, CDR2 SNEGSKA (reference sequence).

This clonotype turned up a few times. This chain joins TRBV14 and TRBJ2-7, with D tentatively TRBD1 (6 bases). Germline CDR1 is SGHDN and CDR2 is FVKESK. The CDR3 contains 13 residues. V was shortened by 6 bases and J by 5 bases, with 14 bases between the two germline ends. The CDR3 bases are TGTGCCAGCAGAAAACAGGGTCTCAACGAGCAGTACTTC. Encoded protein: CASRKQGLNEQYF.

The CDR3 region has the DNA TGTGCCAGCATCCCCACCCTAGGACACTCTGGAAACACCATATATTTT. This codes for CASIPTLGHSGNTIYF. This chain links TRBV6-6 with TRBJ1-3; weak D call: TRBD1 (5 bases). The CDR3 covers 16 residues. Per the germline V gene, CDR1 is MNHNY and CDR2 is SVGAGI (reference sequence). V gave up 7 bases and J gave up 0 bases, with 16 bases separating them.

Only a few counts were recorded for this clonotype. The rearrangement joins TRBV20-1 to TRBJ2-7; 8 bases line up with TRBD2. V lost 1 base, J lost 2 bases, and 7 bases stayed unmatched. The CDR3 totals 15 residues. The germline V gene encodes CDR1 DFQATT and CDR2 SNEGSKA (reference sequence). In DNA form, the CDR3 reads TGCAGTGCTAGAGTCCCTTTAGCGGGGACCTACGAGCAGTACTTC. Translating it yields CSARVPLAGTYEQYF.

This clonotype was seen a few times. The J gene is TRBJ1-6, the V gene TRBV2; D is perhaps TRBD1 (5 bases). The germline gives CDR1 SNHLY, CDR2 FYNNEI. CDR3 length: 13 amino acids. Trimming pared 7 bases from V and 8 bases from J, leaving 12 bases between. CDR3 loop: CASTGAGYSPLHF. The CDR3 nucleotides are TGTGCCAGCACCGGGGCGGGCTATTCACCCCTCCACTTT. Combining the CDR3 with reference TRBV2 and TRBJ1-6 gives the whole variable domain EPEVTQTPSHQVTQMGQEVILRCVPISNHLYFYWYRQILGQKVEFLVSFYNNEISEKSEIFDDQFSVERPDGSNFTLKIRSTKLEDSAMYFCASTGAGYSPLHFGNGTRLTVT.